This is a list of T cell receptor beta chains from one sample in a study of graft-versus-host responses after intestinal transplantation. Their recognized antigens are unknown. Using immunoSEQ multiplex PCR, the repertoire was profiled, and TCRdb retains in-frame clones only, with some absent. The repertoire holds 70,000 to 95,000 clones, with roughly 90% as singletons. Sequencing used unstimulated CD4+ T cells sorted from spleen or lymph node cells, obtained before intestinal transplant. The receptors shown here come from a human donor who received an intestinal transplant. Both conserved end residues are part of each CDR3. A D gene is named only where the DNA matches it firmly.

j_gene | v_gene | d_gene | CDR3aa
TRBJ2-7 | TRBV27 | TRBD1 | CASSRLDRFYEQYF
TRBJ2-5 | TRBV5-1 | NA | CASSLVGGQETQYF
TRBJ2-1 | TRBV19 | NA | CASSGGPYNEQFF
TRBJ1-2 | TRBV2 | NA | CASSRQRNYGYTF
TRBJ2-5 | TRBV10-1 | NA | CASSESRGWGTQYF
TRBJ1-6 | TRBV5-1 | NA | CASSLVSPRFSNSPLHF
TRBJ1-5 | TRBV18 | TRBD1 | CASSQGTARGSNQPQHF
TRBJ2-5 | TRBV5-8 | TRBD1 | CASSPGTGVQETQYF
TRBJ2-3 | TRBV5-6 | NA | CASSLVLGGPFTDTQYF
TRBJ2-3 | TRBV7-9 | NA | CASSLRESTDTQYF
TRBJ1-2 | TRBV9 | NA | CASSPRSGGQGGYTF
TRBJ2-1 | TRBV2 | TRBD2 | CASRKLAGVGEQFF
TRBJ1-3 | TRBV10-1 | NA | CASRERLSSGNTIYF
TRBJ1-1 | TRBV7-2 | NA | CASSLGTYFRTEAFF
TRBJ1-1 | TRBV2 | TRBD1 | CASSPDRGRVDTEAFF
TRBJ1-1 | TRBV21-1 | NA | CASSKGITEAFF
TRBJ2-3 | TRBV29-1 | NA | CSVGAGSGTDTQYF
TRBJ2-3 | TRBV27 | NA | CASSTTPYTQYF
TRBJ2-3 | TRBV5-1 | TRBD2 | CASSFGGGRDTQYF
TRBJ2-4 | TRBV5-1 | NA | CASSLVDTNIQYF
TRBJ2-1 | TRBV10-1 | TRBD2 | CASSPGTSGGPYNEQFF
TRBJ2-1 | TRBV25-1 | NA | CASSEWRTLDEQFF
TRBJ2-7 | TRBV10-3 | NA | CAISVFGVQYF